Shown below are 5 T cell receptor beta chains from a single sample sequenced in a study of T cell responses to AZD1222 COVID-19 vaccine (dated by TCRdb to about 2021). According to the study, the label for this sample's time point signals: about 28 days (+/-7) after the second vaccine dose. Library preparation was by the immunoSEQ multiplex PCR assay. TCRdb re-hosts the immuneACCESS table, in-frame sequences only. Its copies lack some clones; in the studies checked, an unresolved V gene accounts for under half of them, and the cause for the rest is not known. The sample has roughly 180,000 clones on record, about 89% of them singletons. Around 3.5% of the sample is taken by the ten largest. The sequenced sample was peripheral blood, obtained 28 days after the second AZD1222 dose. The receptors stem from an adult who received the AZD1222 COVID-19 vaccine.

The chain has TRBV28 and TRBJ2-1; TRBD1 is a possible D gene (6 bases). The CDR3 extends over 12 amino acids. Germline V gene data show CDR1 as MDHEN and CDR2 as SYDVKM. The V and J ends lost 4 bases and 14 bases respectively, with 15 bases between them. CDR3: CASSSLQGTEFF. The CDR3 region has the DNA TGTGCCAGCAGTTCCCTACAGGGTACGGAGTTCTTC.

J is TRBJ2-7 and V is TRBV5-1, with 12 bases aligning to TRBD2. V lost 3 bases and J lost 0; bases outside the gene matches: 13. Per germline, CDR1 SGHRS and CDR2 YFSETQ. This CDR3 region has 19 residues. This CDR3 reads CASSSGGLAGGPGSYEQYF. In DNA form, the CDR3 reads TGCGCCAGCAGCTCTGGCGGCCTAGCGGGAGGGCCGGGCTCCTACGAGCAGTACTTC.

V and J are TRBV4-1 and TRBJ2-5, with 12 bases aligning to TRBD2. Losses at the gene ends were 2 bases for V and 4 bases for J; bases not matched to a gene: 2. The CDR3 runs 15 residues. Germline V gene lookup returns CDR1 MGHRA and CDR2 YSYEKL. The chain's CDR3 is CASSQKGLAGETQYF. The CDR3 region has the DNA TGCGCCAGCAGCCAAAAGGGACTAGCGGGAGAGACCCAGTACTTC.

This chain uses TRBV15 with TRBJ2-1, with 8 bases aligning to TRBD2. The CDR3 has 16 amino acids. Looked up from germline, CDR1 is LNHNV and CDR2 is YYDKDF (reference sequence). J was trimmed by 7 bases and V by 5 bases; bases with no gene match: 13. CDR3: CATSWGVAPGGNEQFF. The CDR3 DNA follows: TGTGCCACCAGCTGGGGGGTAGCCCCGGGGGGGAATGAGCAGTTCTTC.

The V call is TRBV27, the J call TRBJ1-5; no definite D call. The CDR3 loop spans 13 amino acids. With 3 bases removed from V and 4 bases from J, the gap between germline ends came to 7 bases. Germline CDR1 reads MNHEY; CDR2 reads SMNVEV (reference sequence). CDR3: CASSLLGNQPQHF. The CDR3 DNA is TGTGCCAGCAGTTTGTTGGGGAATCAGCCCCAGCATTTT.